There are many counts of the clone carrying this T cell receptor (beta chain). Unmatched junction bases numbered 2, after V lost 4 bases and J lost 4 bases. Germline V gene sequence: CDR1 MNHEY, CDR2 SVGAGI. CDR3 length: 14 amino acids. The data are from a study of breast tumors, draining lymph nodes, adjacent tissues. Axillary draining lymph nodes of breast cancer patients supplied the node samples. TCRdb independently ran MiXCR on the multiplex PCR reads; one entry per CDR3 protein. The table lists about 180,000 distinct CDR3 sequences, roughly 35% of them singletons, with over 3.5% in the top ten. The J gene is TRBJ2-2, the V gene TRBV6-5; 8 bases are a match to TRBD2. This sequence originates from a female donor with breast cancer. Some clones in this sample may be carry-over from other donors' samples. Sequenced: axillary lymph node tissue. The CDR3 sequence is CASSFRGGTGELFF. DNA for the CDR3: TGTGCCAGCAGTTTTCGGGGGGGCACCGGGGAGCTGTTTTTT.